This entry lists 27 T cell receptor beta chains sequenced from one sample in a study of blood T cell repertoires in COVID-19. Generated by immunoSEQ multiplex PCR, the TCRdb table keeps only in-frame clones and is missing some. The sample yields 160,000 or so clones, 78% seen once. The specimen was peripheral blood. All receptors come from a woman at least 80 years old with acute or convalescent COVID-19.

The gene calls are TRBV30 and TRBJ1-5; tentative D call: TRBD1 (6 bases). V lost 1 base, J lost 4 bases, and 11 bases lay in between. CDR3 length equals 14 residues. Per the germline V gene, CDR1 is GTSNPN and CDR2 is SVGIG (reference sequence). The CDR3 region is CAWSGPQGNQPQHF. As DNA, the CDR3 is TGTGCCTGGAGTGGCCCACAGGGAAATCAGCCCCAGCATTTT.

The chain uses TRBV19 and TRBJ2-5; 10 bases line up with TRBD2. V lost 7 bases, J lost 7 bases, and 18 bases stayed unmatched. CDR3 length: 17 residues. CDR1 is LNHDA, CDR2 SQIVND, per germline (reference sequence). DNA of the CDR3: TGTGCCAGTACCGCTCCGGAGGTAGCGGGAGGAAGGGGGACCCAGTACTTC. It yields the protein CASTAPEVAGGRGTQYF.

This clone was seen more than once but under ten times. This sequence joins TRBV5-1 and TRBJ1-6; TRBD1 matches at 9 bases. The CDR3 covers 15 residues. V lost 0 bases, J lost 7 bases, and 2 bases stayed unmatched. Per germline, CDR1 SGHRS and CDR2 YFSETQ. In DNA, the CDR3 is TGCGCCAGCAGCTTGGGAGGACAGGGGAATTCACCCCTCCACTTT. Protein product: CASSLGGQGNSPLHF.

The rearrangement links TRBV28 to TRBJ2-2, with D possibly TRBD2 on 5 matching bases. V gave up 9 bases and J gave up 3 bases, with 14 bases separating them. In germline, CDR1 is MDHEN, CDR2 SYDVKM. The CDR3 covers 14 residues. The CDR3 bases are TGTGCCAGTTCAGCGGCCTGGGACACCGGGGAGCTGTTTTTT. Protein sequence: CASSAAWDTGELFF.

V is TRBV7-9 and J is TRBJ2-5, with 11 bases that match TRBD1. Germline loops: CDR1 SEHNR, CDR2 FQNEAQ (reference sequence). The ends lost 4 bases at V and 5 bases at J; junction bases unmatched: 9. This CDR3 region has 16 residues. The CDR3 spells CASSSYRTGGLETQYF. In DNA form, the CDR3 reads TGTGCCAGCAGCTCCTACAGGACAGGGGGCCTGGAGACCCAGTACTTC. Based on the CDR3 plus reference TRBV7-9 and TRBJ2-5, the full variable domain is DTGVSQNPRHKITKRGQNVTFRCDPISEHNRLYWYRQTLGQGPEFLTYFQNEAQLEKSRLLSDRFSAERPKGSFSTLEIQRTEQGDSAMYLCASSSYRTGGLETQYFGPGTRLLVL.

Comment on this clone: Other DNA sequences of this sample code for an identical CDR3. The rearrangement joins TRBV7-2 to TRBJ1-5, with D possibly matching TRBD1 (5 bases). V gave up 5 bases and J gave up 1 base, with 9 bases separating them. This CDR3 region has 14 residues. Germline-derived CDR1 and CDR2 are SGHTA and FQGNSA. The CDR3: CASSPGGSNQPQHF. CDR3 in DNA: TGTGCCAGCAGCCCGGGGGGGAGCAATCAGCCCCAGCATTTT. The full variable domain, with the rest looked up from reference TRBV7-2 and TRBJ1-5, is GAGVSQSPSNKVTEKGKDVELRCDPISGHTALYWYRQSLGQGLEFLIYFQGNSAPDKSGLPSDRFSAERTGGSVSTLTIQRTQQEDSAVYLCASSPGGSNQPQHFGDGTRLSIL.

CDR3 protein: CASSSGQGAWTEAFF. DNA for the CDR3: TGTGCCAGCAGTTCGGGACAGGGCGCGTGGACTGAAGCTTTCTTT. The chain employs TRBV27 and TRBJ1-1; 9 positions agree with TRBD1. The CDR3 is 15 residues long. The germline gives CDR1 MNHEY, CDR2 SMNVEV (reference sequence). J gave up 5 bases and V 4 bases, and 8 bases lay outside the gene matches.

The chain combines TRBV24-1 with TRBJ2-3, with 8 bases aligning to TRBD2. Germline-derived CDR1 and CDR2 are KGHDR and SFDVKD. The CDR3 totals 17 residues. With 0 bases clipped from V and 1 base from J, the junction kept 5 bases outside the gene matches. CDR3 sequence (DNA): TGTGCCACCAGTGATTTGCCTGCGCGGGGGGGCACAGATACGCAGTATTTT. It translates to CATSDLPARGGTDTQYF.

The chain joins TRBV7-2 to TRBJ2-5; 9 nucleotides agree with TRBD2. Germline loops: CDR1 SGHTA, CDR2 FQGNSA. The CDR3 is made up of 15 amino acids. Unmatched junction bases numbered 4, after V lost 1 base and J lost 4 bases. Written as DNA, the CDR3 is TGTGCCAGCAGCTTAGGGCTAGCGGGAAGAGAGACCCAGTACTTC. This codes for CASSLGLAGRETQYF.

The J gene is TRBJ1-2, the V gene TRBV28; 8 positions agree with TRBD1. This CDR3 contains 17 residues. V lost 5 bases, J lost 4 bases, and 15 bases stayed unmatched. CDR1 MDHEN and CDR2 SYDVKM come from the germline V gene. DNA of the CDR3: TGTGCCAGCAGTACATCCGGGACAGGCGCAACAATCTATGGCTACACCTTC. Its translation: CASSTSGTGATIYGYTF.

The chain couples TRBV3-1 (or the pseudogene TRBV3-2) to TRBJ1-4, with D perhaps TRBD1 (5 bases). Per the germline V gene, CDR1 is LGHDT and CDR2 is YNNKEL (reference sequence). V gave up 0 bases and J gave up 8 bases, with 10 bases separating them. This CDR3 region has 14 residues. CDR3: CASSQDSGKEKLFF. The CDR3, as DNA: TGTGCCAGCAGCCAAGATTCAGGGAAGGAAAAACTGTTTTTT.

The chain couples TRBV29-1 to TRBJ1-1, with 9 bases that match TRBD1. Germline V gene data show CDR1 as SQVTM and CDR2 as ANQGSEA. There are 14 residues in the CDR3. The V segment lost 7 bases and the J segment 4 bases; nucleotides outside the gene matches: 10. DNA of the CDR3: TGCAGCGCGCGGACAGGGGATTGGGGCACTGAAGCTTTCTTT. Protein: CSARTGDWGTEAFF.

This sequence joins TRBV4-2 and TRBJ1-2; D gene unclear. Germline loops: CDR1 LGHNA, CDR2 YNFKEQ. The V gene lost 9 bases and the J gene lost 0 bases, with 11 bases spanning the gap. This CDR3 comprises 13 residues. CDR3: CASQREANYGYTF. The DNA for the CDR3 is TGTGCCAGTCAGAGGGAGGCTAACTATGGCTACACCTTC.

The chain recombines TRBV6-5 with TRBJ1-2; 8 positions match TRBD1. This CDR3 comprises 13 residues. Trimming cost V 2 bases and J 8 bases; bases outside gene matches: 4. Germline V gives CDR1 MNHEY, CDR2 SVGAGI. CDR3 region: CASSYRTGKGYTF. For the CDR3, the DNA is TGTGCCAGCAGTTACCGGACAGGGAAAGGCTACACCTTC.

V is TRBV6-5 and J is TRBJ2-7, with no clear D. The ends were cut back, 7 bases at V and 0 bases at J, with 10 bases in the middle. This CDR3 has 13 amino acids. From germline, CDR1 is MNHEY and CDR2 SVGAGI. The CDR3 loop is CASKLADSYEQYF. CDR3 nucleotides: TGTGCCAGCAAATTAGCCGACTCCTACGAGCAGTACTTC.

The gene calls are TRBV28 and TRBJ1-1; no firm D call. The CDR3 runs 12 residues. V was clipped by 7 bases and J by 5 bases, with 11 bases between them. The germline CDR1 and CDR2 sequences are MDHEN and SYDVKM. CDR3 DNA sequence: TGTGCCAGCAATCTTCCGGGGACTGAAGCTTTCTTT. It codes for CASNLPGTEAFF. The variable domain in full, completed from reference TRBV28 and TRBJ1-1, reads DVKVTQSSRYLVKRTGEKVFLECVQDMDHENMFWYRQDPGLGLRLIYFSYDVKMKEKGDIPEGYSVSREKKERFSLILESASTNQTSMYLCASNLPGTEAFFGQGTRLTVV.

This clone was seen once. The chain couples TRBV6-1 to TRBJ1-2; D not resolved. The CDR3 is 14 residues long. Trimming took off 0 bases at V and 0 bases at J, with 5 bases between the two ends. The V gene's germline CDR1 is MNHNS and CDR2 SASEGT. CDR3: CASSEAYTNYGYTF. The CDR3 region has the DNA TGTGCCAGCAGTGAAGCTTACACTAACTATGGCTACACCTTC.

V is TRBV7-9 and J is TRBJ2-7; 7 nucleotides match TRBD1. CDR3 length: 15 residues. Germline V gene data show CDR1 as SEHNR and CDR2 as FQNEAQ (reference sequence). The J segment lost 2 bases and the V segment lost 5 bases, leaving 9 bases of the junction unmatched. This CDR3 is CASSASGGPPYEQYF. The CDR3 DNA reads TGTGCCAGCAGCGCATCAGGGGGACCGCCCTACGAGCAGTACTTC.

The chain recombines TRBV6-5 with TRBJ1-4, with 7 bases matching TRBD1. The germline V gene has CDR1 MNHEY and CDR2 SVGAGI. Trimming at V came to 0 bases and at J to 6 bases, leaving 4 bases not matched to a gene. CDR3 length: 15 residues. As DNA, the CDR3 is TGTGCCAGCAGTTACTCGACAGGGTCGTATGAAAAACTGTTTTTT. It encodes CASSYSTGSYEKLFF.

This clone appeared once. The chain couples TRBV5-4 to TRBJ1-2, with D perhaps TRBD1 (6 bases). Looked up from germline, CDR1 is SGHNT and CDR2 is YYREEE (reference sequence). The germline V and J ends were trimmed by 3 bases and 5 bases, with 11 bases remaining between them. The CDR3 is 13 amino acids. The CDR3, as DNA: TGTGCCAGCAGCTCATACAGGGTTTATGGCTACACCTTC. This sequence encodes CASSSYRVYGYTF.

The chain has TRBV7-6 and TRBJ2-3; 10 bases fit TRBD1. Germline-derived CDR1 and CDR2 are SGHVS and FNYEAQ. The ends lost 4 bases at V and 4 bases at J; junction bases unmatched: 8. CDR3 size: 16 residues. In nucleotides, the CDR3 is TGTGCCAGCAGCTACCGACAGGGGGCTGGAGCAGATACGCAGTATTTT. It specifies CASSYRQGAGADTQYF. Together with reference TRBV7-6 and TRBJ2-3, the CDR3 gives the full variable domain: GAGVSQSPRYKVTKRGQDVALRCDPISGHVSLYWYRQALGQGPEFLTYFNYEAQQDKSGLPNDRFSAERPEGSISTLTIQRTEQRDSAMYRCASSYRQGAGADTQYFGPGTRLTVL.

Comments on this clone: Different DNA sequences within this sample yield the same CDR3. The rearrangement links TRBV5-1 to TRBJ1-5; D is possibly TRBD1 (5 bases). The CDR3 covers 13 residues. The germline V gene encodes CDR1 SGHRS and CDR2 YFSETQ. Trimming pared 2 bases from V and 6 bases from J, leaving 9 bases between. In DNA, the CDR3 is TGCGCCAGCAGCTTTGGGGGAGGTCAGCCCCAGCATTTT. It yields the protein CASSFGGGQPQHF.

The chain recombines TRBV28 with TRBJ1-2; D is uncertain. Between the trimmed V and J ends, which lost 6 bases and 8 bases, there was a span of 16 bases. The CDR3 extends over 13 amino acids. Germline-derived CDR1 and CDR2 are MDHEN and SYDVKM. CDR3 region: CASSQLREGGYTF. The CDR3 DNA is TGTGCCAGCAGCCAACTTCGGGAGGGAGGCTACACCTTC.

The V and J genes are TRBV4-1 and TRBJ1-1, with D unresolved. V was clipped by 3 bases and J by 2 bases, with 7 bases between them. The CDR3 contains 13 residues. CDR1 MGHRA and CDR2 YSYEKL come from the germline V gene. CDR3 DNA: TGCGCCAGCAGCCAGCGGGGTAACACTGAAGCTTTCTTT. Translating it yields CASSQRGNTEAFF.

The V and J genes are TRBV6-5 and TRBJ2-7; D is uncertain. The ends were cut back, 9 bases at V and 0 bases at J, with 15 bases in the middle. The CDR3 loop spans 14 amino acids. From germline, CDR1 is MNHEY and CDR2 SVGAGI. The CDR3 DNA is TGTGCCAGGGCCTCGGTAGCAGCCTCCTACGAGCAGTACTTC. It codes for CARASVAASYEQYF.

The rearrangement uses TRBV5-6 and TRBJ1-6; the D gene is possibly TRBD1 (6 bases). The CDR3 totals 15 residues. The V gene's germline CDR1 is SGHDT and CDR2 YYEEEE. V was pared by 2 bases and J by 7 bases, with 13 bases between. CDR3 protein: CASSLGGGANSPLHF. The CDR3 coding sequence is TGTGCCAGCAGCTTAGGTGGGGGGGCCAATTCACCCCTCCACTTT.

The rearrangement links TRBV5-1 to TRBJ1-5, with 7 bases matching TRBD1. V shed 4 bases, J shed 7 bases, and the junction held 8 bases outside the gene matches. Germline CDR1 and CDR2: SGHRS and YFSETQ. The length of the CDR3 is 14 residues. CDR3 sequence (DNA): TGCGCCAGCAGCCGGGACAGAATGGAGCAGCCCCAGCATTTT. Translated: CASSRDRMEQPQHF. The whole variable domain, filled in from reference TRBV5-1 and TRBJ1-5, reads KAGVTQTPRYLIKTRGQQVTLSCSPISGHRSVSWYQQTPGQGLQFLFEYFSETQRNKGNFPGRFSGRQFSNSRSEMNVSTLELGDSALYLCASSRDRMEQPQHFGDGTRLSIL.